This T cell receptor (beta chain) derives from a study of cytomegalovirus exposure and HLA in healthy donors. For this clone: The junction does not match germline at one end; this may be a read error.

The PCR ran on 60 Vbeta and 13 Jbeta primers. Generated by immunoSEQ multiplex PCR, the TCRdb table keeps only in-frame clones and is missing some. This sample has 150,000 or so clones, with 80% found just once. Per germline, CDR1 SEHNR and CDR2 FQNEAQ (reference sequence). This CDR3 spans 14 amino acids. The specimen was PBMCs. This chain connects TRBV7-9 to TRBJ1-1; D is unresolved. The TCR was taken from a young man in good health and CMV-seronegative. The CDR3 region has the DNA TGTTCCAGCAGCTTACCGGGTATGGGCACTGAAGCTTTCTTT. This encodes CSSSLPGMGTEAFF.